Below, one T cell receptor (beta chain) is given with its context. What it recognizes is unknown. The data were taken from a study of graft-versus-host responses after intestinal transplantation. As for the study in general: Among the recipients, transplants were multivisceral, liver-intestinal, or isolated intestinal. All of the recipients had induction that used anti-thymocyte globulin, then tacrolimus and steroids for approximately 3 years. Study-wide points: Recipient bone marrow held GvH clones, some seen earlier in ileum or blood.

The V end was cut by 0 bases, the J end by 0 bases, with 4 bases between. CDR3 length equals 13 residues. Sequencing was performed with immunoSEQ multiplex PCR; in TCRdb, only in-frame clones are kept and a portion is missing. Of 43,000 or so clones in the sample, approximately 95% were seen once. V and J are TRBV5-3 and TRBJ2-7; D uncertain. Being an ORF, TRBV5-3 has a function that is uncertain. This specimen was PBMCs, taken approximately 350 days after intestinal transplant. This TCR was recovered from a human patient who received an intestinal transplant, so some T cells may come from the graft donor. The CDR3 DNA reads as TGTGCCAGAAGCTTGGACAGCTCCTACGAGCAGTACTTC. It is translated as CARSLDSSYEQYF.